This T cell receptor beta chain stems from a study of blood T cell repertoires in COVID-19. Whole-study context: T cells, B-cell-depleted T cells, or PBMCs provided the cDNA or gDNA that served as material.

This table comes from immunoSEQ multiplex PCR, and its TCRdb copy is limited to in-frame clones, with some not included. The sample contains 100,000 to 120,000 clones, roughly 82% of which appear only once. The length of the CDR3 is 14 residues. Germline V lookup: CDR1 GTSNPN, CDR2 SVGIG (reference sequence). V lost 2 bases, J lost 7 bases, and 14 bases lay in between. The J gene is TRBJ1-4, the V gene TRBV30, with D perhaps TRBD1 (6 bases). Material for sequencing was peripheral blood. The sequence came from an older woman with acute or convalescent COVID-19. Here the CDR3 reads CAWSPPGVLEKLFF. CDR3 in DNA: TGTGCCTGGAGTCCTCCAGGGGTACTTGAAAAACTGTTTTTT.